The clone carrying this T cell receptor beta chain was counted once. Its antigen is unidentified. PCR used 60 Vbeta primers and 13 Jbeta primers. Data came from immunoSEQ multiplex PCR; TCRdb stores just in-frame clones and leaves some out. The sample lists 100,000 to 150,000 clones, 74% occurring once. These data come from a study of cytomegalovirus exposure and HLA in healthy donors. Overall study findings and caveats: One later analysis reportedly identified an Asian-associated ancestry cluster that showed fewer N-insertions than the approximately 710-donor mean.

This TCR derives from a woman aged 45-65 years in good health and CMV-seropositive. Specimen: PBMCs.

CDR3 protein: CATSRGTGRAGEQYF. In DNA, the CDR3 is TGTGCCACCAGCAGAGGGACGGGGAGAGCGGGCGAGCAGTACTTC. The chain carries TRBV15 and TRBJ2-7; D might be TRBD2 (6 bases). The CDR3 is 15 residues long. The V gene lost 1 base and the J gene lost 6 bases, with 16 bases spanning the gap. Germline V gene sequence: CDR1 LNHNV, CDR2 YYDKDF (reference sequence).